The source of this T cell receptor (beta chain) is a study of response to subunit inactivated influenza vaccine. Points from the study as a whole: The study's authors posited that every seasonal influenza vaccination enlists few new T cells.

Ten or more counts support this clonotype. As yet, its antigen is unknown. In germline, CDR1 is LGHNA, CDR2 YSLEER. The CDR3 contains 15 residues. Deletions cut 1 base from V and 2 bases from J, with 11 bases between. From the RT-PCR reads, TCRdb called clonotypes with MiXCR, one entry per CDR3 protein. The sample yields fewer than 700,000 distinct CDR3 sequences, 10% to 15% seen once. This sequence originates from a man over 45 who received an inactivated influenza vaccine. The chain employs TRBV4-3 and TRBJ2-5, with D possibly being TRBD1 (5 bases). The sample was PBMCs from blood, taken 45 days after vaccination. CDR3 DNA: TGCGCCAGCAGCCAAGTAATGGCAGGGCAAGAGACCCAGTACTTC. This gives the protein CASSQVMAGQETQYF.